This T cell receptor (beta chain) emerged from a study of regulatory T cells in long-lasting Graves disease. Study information: New Graves' disease cases had less than 3 months of antithyroid drugs. Whole-study results and caveats: Shared public clonotypes totalled about 2,800 in persistent patients, compared with about 930 in new patients.

Combining iRepertoire HTBI primers with Arm-PCR of CDR3 regions, the authors built TCR beta libraries. TCRdb recomputed calls from the multiplex PCR reads with MiXCR, one row per CDR3 protein. The repertoire includes 400,000 to 500,000 distinct CDR3 sequences, about 15% of them detected once, and roughly 7.7% sits in the top ten. Time point specified: newly diagnosed GD, antithyroid drugs for less than 3 months. From PBMCs, RNA was extracted and then used to make the TCR library. This clonotype was seen many times. The antigen is unknown. V lost 2 bases and J lost 3; bases outside the gene matches: 5. This CDR3 contains 15 residues. Germline values: CDR1 SGHVS, CDR2 FNYEAQ. This sample was also put to use in a study of T cells in Graves' hyperthyroidism and ophthalmopathy. According to that study: Ophthalmopathy was identified by the model a median roughly six months ahead of onset.

This specimen was peripheral blood mononuclear cells (PBMCs), taken at new diagnosis, from a patient treated with antithyroid drugs. The chain employs TRBV7-6 and TRBJ2-7; 9 nucleotides align to TRBD2. The origin of this receptor is a woman in her forties with Graves disease. CDR3 DNA sequence: TGTGCCAGCAGCTTATATGAGACTAGCGGCTACGAGCAGTACTTC. Translated, it gives CASSLYETSGYEQYF.